Presented here are 19 T cell receptor beta chains from one specimen sequenced in a study of blood T cell repertoires in COVID-19. TCRdb's copy holds only in-frame clones and misses some; the assay was immunoSEQ multiplex PCR. The sample has 110,000 to 150,000 clones, roughly 85% seen once. The sample comprised peripheral blood. Every receptor here comes from a man aged 45-65 years with acute or convalescent COVID-19.

The V call is TRBV5-1, the J call TRBJ2-1, with no clear D. V shed 3 bases and J shed 0 bases, with 13 bases lying between them. Germline-derived CDR1 and CDR2 are SGHRS and YFSETQ. The CDR3 spans 16 residues. The CDR3 protein is CASSSYSPSSYNEQFF. The CDR3 DNA sequence: TGCGCCAGCAGCTCATACTCCCCGAGCTCCTACAATGAGCAGTTCTTC.

This chain connects TRBV3-1 (or the pseudogene TRBV3-2) to TRBJ2-2, with TRBD1 identical over 7 bases. Germline CDR1 is LGHDT and CDR2 is YNNKEL (reference sequence). J gave up 7 bases and V 0 bases, and 5 bases lay outside the gene matches. The CDR3 extends over 15 amino acids. CDR3 sequence reads: CASSQDPGGVGELFF. CDR3 nucleotide sequence: TGTGCCAGCAGCCAAGATCCAGGGGGAGTCGGGGAGCTGTTTTTT.

Only one count was recorded for this clone. The chain carries TRBV11-3 and TRBJ1-1, with D maybe TRBD1 (5 bases). Germline V gene sequence: CDR1 SGHNT, CDR2 YENEEA. This CDR3 has 13 amino acids. With 4 bases removed from V and 2 bases from J, the gap between germline ends came to 8 bases. The CDR3 DNA sequence: TGTGCCAGCAGCTCCAGGGTTAACACTGAAGCTTTCTTT. This gives the protein CASSSRVNTEAFF.

The rearrangement uses TRBV7-9 and TRBJ1-1; TRBD1 matches 7 bases. The V and J ends lost 8 bases and 6 bases, in that order; junction bases with no gene match: 9. CDR3 size: 13 residues. The V gene's germline CDR1 is SEHNR and CDR2 FQNEAQ (reference sequence). CDR3 bases: TGTGCCAGCGACAGGGCCTCCGCAGCTGAAGCTTTCTTT. This sequence encodes CASDRASAAEAFF. Full variable domain (missing parts from reference TRBV7-9 and TRBJ1-1): DTGVSQNPRHKITKRGQNVTFRCDPISEHNRLYWYRQTLGQGPEFLTYFQNEAQLEKSRLLSDRFSAERPKGSFSTLEIQRTEQGDSAMYLCASDRASAAEAFFGQGTRLTVV.

A few counts support this clone. The chain carries TRBV5-1 and TRBJ2-7; 9 bases are a match to TRBD1. Germline loops: CDR1 SGHRS, CDR2 YFSETQ. This CDR3 spans 14 amino acids. V gave up 3 bases and J gave up 4 bases; unmatched junction bases: 5. The CDR3 sequence: CASSWDRADYEQYF. DNA for the CDR3: TGCGCCAGCAGCTGGGACAGGGCCGATTACGAGCAGTACTTC.

The rearrangement joins TRBV30 to TRBJ1-6, with D possibly TRBD1 on 5 matching bases. From germline, CDR1 is GTSNPN and CDR2 SVGIG (reference sequence). The germline V and J ends were trimmed by 1 base and 12 bases, with 19 bases remaining between them. This CDR3 is 15 amino acids long. CDR3 residues: CAWSGRGIDCQPLHF. The CDR3 nucleotides read TGTGCCTGGAGTGGTAGGGGAATAGACTGCCAACCCCTCCACTTT.

This rearrangement joins TRBV7-3 to TRBJ2-7, with D perhaps TRBD2 (6 bases). CDR1 and CDR2 from the germline V gene are SGHTA and FQGTGA. The CDR3 is 15 residues long. V was pared by 5 bases and J by 5 bases, with 19 bases between. CDR3 in amino acids: CASSVGSGWLNEQYF. The CDR3 coding sequence is TGTGCCAGCAGCGTCGGGAGCGGGTGGTTGAACGAGCAGTACTTC.

The V call is TRBV5-1, the J call TRBJ2-1; weak D call: TRBD2 (5 bases). V was trimmed by 5 bases and J by 6 bases, leaving 15 bases between them. This CDR3 is built from 14 residues. Per the germline V gene, CDR1 is SGHRS and CDR2 is YFSETQ. In DNA form, the CDR3 reads TGCGCCAGCAGAGAAAGTAGCGCCGTCAATGAGCAGTTCTTC. The encoded protein is CASRESSAVNEQFF. Variable domain in full (rest from reference TRBV5-1 and TRBJ2-1): KAGVTQTPRYLIKTRGQQVTLSCSPISGHRSVSWYQQTPGQGLQFLFEYFSETQRNKGNFPGRFSGRQFSNSRSEMNVSTLELGDSALYLCASRESSAVNEQFFGPGTRLTVL.

The chain employs TRBV7-2 and TRBJ1-5, with 10 bases aligning to TRBD1. The CDR3 has 18 residues. V lost 4 bases to trimming and J lost 5 bases; unmatched junction nucleotides: 14. CDR1 is SGHTA and CDR2 is FQGNSA in the germline V gene. CDR3 DNA: TGTGCCAGCAGCTCGTCGGGGTATCCGGGACAGGGGCATCAGCCCCAGCATTTT. Protein sequence: CASSSSGYPGQGHQPQHF.

V usage is TRBV18 and J usage is TRBJ1-6, with a possible D match to TRBD1 (6 bases). Trimming took 1 base from V and 0 from J, leaving 16 bases between them. Germline assignment: CDR1 KGHSH and CDR2 LQKENI. The CDR3 loop spans 19 amino acids. The CDR3 nucleotides read TGTGCCAGCTCACCACTAGGGCTCCAGGGGACCTCCTATAATTCACCCCTCCACTTT. Amino acid sequence: CASSPLGLQGTSYNSPLHF. The full variable domain, completed using reference TRBV18 and TRBJ1-6, is NAGVMQNPRHLVRRRGQEARLRCSPMKGHSHVYWYRQLPEEGLKFMVYLQKENIIDESGMPKERFSAEFPKEGPSILRIQQVVRGDSAAYFCASSPLGLQGTSYNSPLHFGNGTRLTVT.

This clone was seen more than once but under ten times. V and J are TRBV13 and TRBJ2-4; 12 bases fit TRBD2. The CDR3 extends over 16 amino acids. V was pared by 5 bases and J by 4 bases, with 6 bases of the junction left unmatched. Germline assignment: CDR1 PRHDT and CDR2 FYEKMQ (reference sequence). CDR3 region: CASSQTSGSGKNIQYF. The CDR3 region has the DNA TGTGCCAGCAGCCAGACTAGCGGGAGCGGGAAAAACATTCAGTACTTC.

This chain uses TRBV28 with TRBJ1-4; 7 positions match TRBD1. Germline assignment: CDR1 MDHEN and CDR2 SYDVKM. The ends lost 2 bases at V and 3 bases at J; junction bases unmatched: 3. The CDR3 has 15 amino acids. The CDR3 protein is CASSLGTAANEKLFF. CDR3 DNA: TGTGCCAGCAGTTTAGGGACAGCGGCTAATGAAAAACTGTTTTTT.

This rearrangement joins TRBV19 to TRBJ1-1, with a possible D match to TRBD1 (6 bases). The CDR3 is 13 amino acids. Trimming shortened V by 6 bases and J by 1 base, and 9 bases separated the two germline ends. From germline, CDR1 is LNHDA and CDR2 SQIVND (reference sequence). Written as DNA, the CDR3 is TGTGCCAGTAGCACGACAGGGAACACTGAAGCTTTCTTT. Amino acids: CASSTTGNTEAFF.

The chain is built from TRBV3-1 (or the pseudogene TRBV3-2) and TRBJ1-4; 7 bases fit TRBD1. The CDR3 covers 15 residues. In germline, CDR1 is LGHDT, CDR2 YNNKEL (reference sequence). With 4 bases clipped from V and 7 bases from J, the junction kept 9 bases outside the gene matches. The CDR3 DNA is TGTGCCAGCAGCCGTGCAGGGGGTAAAGGTGAAAAACTGTTTTTT. Residues: CASSRAGGKGEKLFF.

The V gene is TRBV15, the J gene TRBJ1-5, with a weak D call TRBD1 (5 bases). V dropped 1 base and J dropped 0 bases, with 10 bases sitting between them. CDR3 length: 16 residues. Germline V gene sequence: CDR1 LNHNV, CDR2 YYDKDF (reference sequence). The CDR3 here is CATSRGQGISNQPQHF. CDR3 coding DNA: TGTGCCACCAGCAGAGGCCAGGGTATTAGCAATCAGCCCCAGCATTTT.

The J gene is TRBJ1-5, the V gene TRBV21-1. TRBV21-1 is shown as a pseudogene. The CDR3 extends over 19 amino acids. CDR3: CASSKSVDSWEFSNQPQHF. In nucleotides, the CDR3 is TGTGCCAGCAGCAAATCCGTGGATAGCTGGGAGTTTAGCAATCAGCCCCAGCATTTT.

The V gene is TRBV5-6, the J gene TRBJ2-5, with D unresolved. Deletions cut 4 bases from V and 5 bases from J, with 12 bases between. The CDR3 runs to 13 residues. Per the germline V gene, CDR1 is SGHDT and CDR2 is YYEEEE. CDR3 coding DNA: TGTGCCAGCAGCCAACGAGTCGCCGAGACCCAGTACTTC. Translating gives CASSQRVAETQYF. The variable domain in full, with the rest retrieved from reference TRBV5-6 and TRBJ2-5, is DAGVTQSPTHLIKTRGQQVTLRCSPKSGHDTVSWYQQALGQGPQFIFQYYEEEERQRGNFPDRFSGHQFPNYSSELNVNALLLGDSALYLCASSQRVAETQYFGPGTRLLVL.

J is TRBJ1-2 and V is TRBV9, with no clear D. The CDR3 sequence is 15 residues long. CDR1 SGDLS and CDR2 YYNGEE come from the germline V gene. V shed 0 bases and J shed 3 bases, with 12 bases lying between them. The CDR3 DNA reads TGTGCCAGCAGCGTAGCCCCGGAACGGGACTATGGCTACACCTTC. Amino acids: CASSVAPERDYGYTF.

The chain joins TRBV12-5 to TRBJ1-5, with a weak D call TRBD1 (6 bases). V dropped 6 bases and J dropped 5 bases, with 23 bases sitting between them. Germline loops: CDR1 LGHNT, CDR2 FRNRAP. This CDR3 contains 17 residues. Written as DNA, the CDR3 is TGTGCTAGTGGCCCCCCCGAGGCAGGGGAGAGGGATCAGCCCCAGCATTTT. Its translation: CASGPPEAGERDQPQHF.